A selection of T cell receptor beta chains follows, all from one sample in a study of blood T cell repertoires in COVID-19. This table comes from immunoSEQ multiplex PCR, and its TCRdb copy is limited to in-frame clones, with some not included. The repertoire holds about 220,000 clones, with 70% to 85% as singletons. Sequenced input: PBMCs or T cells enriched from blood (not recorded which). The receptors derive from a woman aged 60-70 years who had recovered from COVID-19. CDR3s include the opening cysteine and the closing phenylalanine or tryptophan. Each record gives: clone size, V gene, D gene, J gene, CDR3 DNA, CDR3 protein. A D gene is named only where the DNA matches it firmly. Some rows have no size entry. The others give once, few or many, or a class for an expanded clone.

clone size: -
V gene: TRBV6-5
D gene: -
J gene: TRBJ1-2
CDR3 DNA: TGTGCCAGCAGTTACGGGCAGGGATTTGGCTACACCTTC
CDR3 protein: CASSYGQGFGYTF

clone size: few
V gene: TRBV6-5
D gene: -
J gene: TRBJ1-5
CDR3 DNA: TGTGCCAGCAGTTACGTGGGAGGGAGCAATCAGCCCCAGCATTTT
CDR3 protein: CASSYVGGSNQPQHF

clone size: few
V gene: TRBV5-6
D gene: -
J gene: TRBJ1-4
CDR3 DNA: TGTGCCAGCAGCGGGATCTCGGGGGGACTTAATGAAAAACTGTTTTTT
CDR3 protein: CASSGISGGLNEKLFF

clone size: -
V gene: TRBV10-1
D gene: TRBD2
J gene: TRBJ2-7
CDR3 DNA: TGCGCCAGCAGTGACCCGACTAGCGGGGCATACGAGCAGTACTTC
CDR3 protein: CASSDPTSGAYEQYF

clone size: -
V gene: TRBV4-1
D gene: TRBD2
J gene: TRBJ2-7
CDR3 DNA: TGCGCCAGCAGCCAAGACCACACTAGCGGGAGTTACGAGCAGTACTTC
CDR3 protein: CASSQDHTSGSYEQYF

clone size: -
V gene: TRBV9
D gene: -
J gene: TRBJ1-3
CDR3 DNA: TGTGCCAGCAGCCCCTTTGGGGGGGGAGACTCTGGAAACACCATATATTTT
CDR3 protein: CASSPFGGGDSGNTIYF

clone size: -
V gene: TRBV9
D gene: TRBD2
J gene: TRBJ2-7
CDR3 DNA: TGTGCCAGCAGCCCCCAAGGGACTAGCGGGGGCCACGAGCAGTACTTC
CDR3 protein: CASSPQGTSGGHEQYF

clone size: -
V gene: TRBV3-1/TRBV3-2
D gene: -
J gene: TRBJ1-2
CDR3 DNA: TGTGCCAGCAGCCAGGGCCCGGGACAAAAGGCGGATGGCTACACCTTC
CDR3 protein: CASSQGPGQKADGYTF

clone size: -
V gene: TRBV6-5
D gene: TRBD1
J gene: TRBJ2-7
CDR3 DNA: TGTGCCAGCAGGTACCGGGACAGGGCCCTTTACGAGCAGTACTTC
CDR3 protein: CASRYRDRALYEQYF

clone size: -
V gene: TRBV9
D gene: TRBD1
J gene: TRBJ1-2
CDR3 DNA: TGTGCCAGCAGCGTAAGGGGACAGGGGGCCAGCGGCTACACCTTC
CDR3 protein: CASSVRGQGASGYTF

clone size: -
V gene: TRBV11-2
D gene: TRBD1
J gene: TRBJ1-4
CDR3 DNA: TGTGCCAGCAGCCCATGGACAGGGGCGGGAGAAAAACTGTTTTTT
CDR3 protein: CASSPWTGAGEKLFF

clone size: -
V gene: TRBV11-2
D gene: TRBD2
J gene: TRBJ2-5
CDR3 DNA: TGTGCCAGCAGTCCGTTTCTAGCGGGAGGACTCCAAGAGACCCAGTACTTC
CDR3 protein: CASSPFLAGGLQETQYF

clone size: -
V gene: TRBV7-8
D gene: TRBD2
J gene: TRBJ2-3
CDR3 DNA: TGTGCCAGCAGCTGGGTCGGAGCGGGAGCTGTTACAGATACGCAGTATTTT
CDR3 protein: CASSWVGAGAVTDTQYF

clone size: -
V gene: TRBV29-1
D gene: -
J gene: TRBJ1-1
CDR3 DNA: TGCAGCGTTGAACCCGGTTCGAACACTGAAGCTTTCTTT
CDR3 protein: CSVEPGSNTEAFF

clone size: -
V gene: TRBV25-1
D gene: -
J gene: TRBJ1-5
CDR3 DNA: TGTGCCAGCAGTCGGACCGGGAGGGATCAGCCCCAGCATTTT
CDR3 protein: CASSRTGRDQPQHF

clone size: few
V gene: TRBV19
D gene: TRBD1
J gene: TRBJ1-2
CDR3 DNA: TGTGCCTGTCGGGACAGGGGCAACACTAACTATGGCTACACCTTC
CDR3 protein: CACRDRGNTNYGYTF

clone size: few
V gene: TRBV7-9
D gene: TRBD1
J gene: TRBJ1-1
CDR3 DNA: TGTGCCAGCAGCTTAGTGGAGACAGGGCGTGAAGCTTTCTTT
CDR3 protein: CASSLVETGREAFF

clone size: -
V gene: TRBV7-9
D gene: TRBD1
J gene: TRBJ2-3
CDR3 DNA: TGTGCCCTTGAGGGGGCTAGCACAGATACGCAGTATTTT
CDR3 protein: CALEGASTDTQYF

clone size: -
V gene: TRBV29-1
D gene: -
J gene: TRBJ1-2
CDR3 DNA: TGCAGCGTTGAGGTACAGGATCCTAACTATGGCTACACCTTC
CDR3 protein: CSVEVQDPNYGYTF

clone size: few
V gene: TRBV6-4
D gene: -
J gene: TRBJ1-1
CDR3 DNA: TGTGCCAGCAGTGACTCAGGGAGGGGCTACACTGAAGCTTTCTTT
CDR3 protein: CASSDSGRGYTEAFF

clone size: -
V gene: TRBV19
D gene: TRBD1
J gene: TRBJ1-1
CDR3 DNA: TGTGCCAGTAGGGTCCAGGGGGGTGGTACTGAAGCTTTCTTT
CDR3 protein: CASRVQGGGTEAFF

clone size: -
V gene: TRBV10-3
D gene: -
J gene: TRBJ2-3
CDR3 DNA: TGTGCCATCCTAAAAACTAGCACAGATACGCAGTATTTT
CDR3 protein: CAILKTSTDTQYF

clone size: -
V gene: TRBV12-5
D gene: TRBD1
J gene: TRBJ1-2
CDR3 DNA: TGTGCTAGTGGTTGGGGGACAGGGGGAATCAATGGCTACACCTTC
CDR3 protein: CASGWGTGGINGYTF

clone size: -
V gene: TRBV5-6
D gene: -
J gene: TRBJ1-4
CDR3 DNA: TGTGCCAGCAGCTGGGGGCAGGAAAAACTGTTTTTT
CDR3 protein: CASSWGQEKLFF

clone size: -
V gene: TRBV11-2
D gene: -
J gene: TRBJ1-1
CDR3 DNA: TGTGCCAGCAGCTCCTTTACTGAAGCTTTCTTT
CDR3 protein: CASSSFTEAFF

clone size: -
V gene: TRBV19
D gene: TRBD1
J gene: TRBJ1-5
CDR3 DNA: TGTGCCAGCTCGCGACAGGGTACTATTAGCAATCAGCCCCAGCATTTT
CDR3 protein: CASSRQGTISNQPQHF

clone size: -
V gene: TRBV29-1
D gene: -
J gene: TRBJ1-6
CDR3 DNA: TGCAGCGTCGGACAGTCCGCTAATTCACCCCTCCACTTT
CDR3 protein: CSVGQSANSPLHF

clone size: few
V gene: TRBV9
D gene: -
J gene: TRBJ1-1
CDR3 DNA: TGTGCCAGCAGGGCAGGGGATAAGGCTTTCTTT
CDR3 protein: CASRAGDKAFF

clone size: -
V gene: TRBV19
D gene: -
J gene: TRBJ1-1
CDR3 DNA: TGTGCCAGCGGGAGCGGTTCGCACGGGACCCTAAACACTGAAGCTTTCTTT
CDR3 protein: CASGSGSHGTLNTEAFF

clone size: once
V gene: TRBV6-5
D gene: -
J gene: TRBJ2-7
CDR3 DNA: TGTGCCAGCAGCCAGGGTCCCAGCTCCTACGAGCAGTACTTC
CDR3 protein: CASSQGPSSYEQYF

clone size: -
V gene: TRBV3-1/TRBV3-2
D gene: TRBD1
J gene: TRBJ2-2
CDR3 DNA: TGTGCCAGCAGCCCGGGACAGCGCATCCGTTCCGGGGAGCTGTTTTTT
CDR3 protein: CASSPGQRIRSGELFF

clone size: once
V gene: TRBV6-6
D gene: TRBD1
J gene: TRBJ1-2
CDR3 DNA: TGTGCCAGCACCTCGGGAGGGGGCGGAGTATTTGGCTACACCTTC
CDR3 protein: CASTSGGGGVFGYTF

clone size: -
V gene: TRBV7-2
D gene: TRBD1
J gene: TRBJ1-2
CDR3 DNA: TGTGCCATCACCTCAGGGGGATATGGCTACACCTTC
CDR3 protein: CAITSGGYGYTF

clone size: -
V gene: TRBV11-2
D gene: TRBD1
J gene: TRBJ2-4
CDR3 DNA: TGTGCCAGCAGCGAACAGGGGAGCATTCAGTACTTC
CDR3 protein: CASSEQGSIQYF

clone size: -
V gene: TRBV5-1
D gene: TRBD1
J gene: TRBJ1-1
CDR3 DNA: TGCGCCAGCAGCGAGAGACAGGGGAGCACTGAAGCTTTCTTT
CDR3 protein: CASSERQGSTEAFF

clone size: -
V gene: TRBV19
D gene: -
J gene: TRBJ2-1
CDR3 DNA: TGTGCCAGTAGCCTTCTTCATAGCTCCTACAATGAGCAGTTCTTC
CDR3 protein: CASSLLHSSYNEQFF

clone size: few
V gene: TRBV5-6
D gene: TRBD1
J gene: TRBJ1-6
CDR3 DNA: TGTGCCAGCAGCCCGGGGGACAGGGGGAATTCACCCCTCCACTTT
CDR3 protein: CASSPGDRGNSPLHF

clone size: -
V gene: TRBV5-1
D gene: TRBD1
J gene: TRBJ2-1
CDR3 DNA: TGCGCCAGCAGCTTGGGGACAGGTTACAATGAGCAGTTCTTC
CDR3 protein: CASSLGTGYNEQFF

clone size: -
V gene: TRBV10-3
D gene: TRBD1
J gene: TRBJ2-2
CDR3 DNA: TGTGCCATCAGTGGGACAGGGTCCACCGGGGAGCTGTTTTTT
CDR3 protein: CAISGTGSTGELFF

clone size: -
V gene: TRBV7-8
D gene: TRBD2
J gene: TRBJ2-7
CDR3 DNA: TGTGCCAGCAGCGTAAAGCGGGAAGATCGGACCGAGCAGTACTTC
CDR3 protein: CASSVKREDRTEQYF

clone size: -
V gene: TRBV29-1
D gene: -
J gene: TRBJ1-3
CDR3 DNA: TGCAGCGTCCAACAAGGAAACACCATATATTTT
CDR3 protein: CSVQQGNTIYF

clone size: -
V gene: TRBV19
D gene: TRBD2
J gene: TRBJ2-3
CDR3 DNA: TGTGCCAGTAGTTTACGGGATCCTCGGCTAGCGGGGGGGTTCACAGATACGCAGTATTTT
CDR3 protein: CASSLRDPRLAGGFTDTQYF

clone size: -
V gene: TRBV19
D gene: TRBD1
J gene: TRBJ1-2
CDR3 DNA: TGTGCCAGTACCATCCGGGACAGGGGTGGCTATGGCTACACCTTC
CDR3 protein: CASTIRDRGGYGYTF

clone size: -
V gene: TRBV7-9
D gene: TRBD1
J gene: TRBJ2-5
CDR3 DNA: TGTGCCAGCAGCATGGACAGGCTCCAAGAGACCCAGTACTTC
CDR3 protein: CASSMDRLQETQYF

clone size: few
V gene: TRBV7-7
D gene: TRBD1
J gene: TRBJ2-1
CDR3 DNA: TGTGCCAGCAGCCCAGGGACAGGTGAAGCTTACAATGAGCAGTTCTTC
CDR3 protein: CASSPGTGEAYNEQFF

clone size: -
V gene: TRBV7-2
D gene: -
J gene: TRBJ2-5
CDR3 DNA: TGTGCCAGCAGCTTAGAAGCCCCAGGGGGGATAGAGACCCAGTACTTC
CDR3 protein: CASSLEAPGGIETQYF

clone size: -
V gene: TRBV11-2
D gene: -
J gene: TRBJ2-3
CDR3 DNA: TGTGCCAGCAGCTTAAACGCGGAGGGGACCACAGATACGCAGTATTTT
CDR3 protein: CASSLNAEGTTDTQYF

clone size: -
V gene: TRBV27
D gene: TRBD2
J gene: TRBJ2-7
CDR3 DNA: TGTGCCAGCAGTTTATCGACTAGCGGGAGGACTGAGTACTTC
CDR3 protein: CASSLSTSGRTEYF

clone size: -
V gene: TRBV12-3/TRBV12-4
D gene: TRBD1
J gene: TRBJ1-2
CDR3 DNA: TGTGCCAGCGGCGACAGGGGATATGGCTACACCTTC
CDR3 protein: CASGDRGYGYTF

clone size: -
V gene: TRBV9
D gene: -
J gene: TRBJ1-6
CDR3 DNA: TGTGCCAGCAGCGTAATGGCTTCGAATTCACCCCTCCACTTT
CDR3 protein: CASSVMASNSPLHF

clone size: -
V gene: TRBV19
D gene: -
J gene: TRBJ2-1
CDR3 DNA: TGTGCCAGTAGTCCCCGGGGAACCTACAATGAGCAGTTCTTC
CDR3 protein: CASSPRGTYNEQFF

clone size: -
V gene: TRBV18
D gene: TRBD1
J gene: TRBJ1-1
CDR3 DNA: TGTGCCAGCTCACCCCGACAGGGTGACACTGAAGCTTTCTTT
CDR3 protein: CASSPRQGDTEAFF

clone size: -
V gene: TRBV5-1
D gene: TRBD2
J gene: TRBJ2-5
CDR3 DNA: TGCGCCAGCAGCTTGGCGGGCGGGAGGATCCAAGAGACCCAGTACTTC
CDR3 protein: CASSLAGGRIQETQYF

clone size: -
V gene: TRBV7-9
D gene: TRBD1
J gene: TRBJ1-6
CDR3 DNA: TGTGCCAGCAGCTCGAGTGATCGGACAGGAGGGTTTTATAATTCACCCCTCCACTTT
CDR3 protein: CASSSSDRTGGFYNSPLHF

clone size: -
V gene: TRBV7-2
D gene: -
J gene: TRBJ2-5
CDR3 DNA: TGTGCCAGCAGCTTTGTCGGGAAAGAGACCCAGTACTTC
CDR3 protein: CASSFVGKETQYF

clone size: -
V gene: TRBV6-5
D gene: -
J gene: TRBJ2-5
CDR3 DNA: TGTGCCAGCAGTTACTCGGTGGAGGGCCAGACCCAGTACTTC
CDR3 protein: CASSYSVEGQTQYF

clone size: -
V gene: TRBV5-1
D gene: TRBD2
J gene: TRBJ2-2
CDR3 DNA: TGCGCCAGCAGCCTGGGGACTAGCGGGAGTCCCGGGGAGCTGTTTTTT
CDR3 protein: CASSLGTSGSPGELFF

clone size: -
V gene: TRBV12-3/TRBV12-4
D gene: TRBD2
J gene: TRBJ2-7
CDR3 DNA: TGTGCCAGCAGAGGGACTAGCACCTACGAGCAGTACTTC
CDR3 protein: CASRGTSTYEQYF

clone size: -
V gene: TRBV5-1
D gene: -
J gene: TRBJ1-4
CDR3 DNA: TGCGCCAGCAGCTTGGCGGGGGTGGAGGAAAAACTGTTTTTT
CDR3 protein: CASSLAGVEEKLFF